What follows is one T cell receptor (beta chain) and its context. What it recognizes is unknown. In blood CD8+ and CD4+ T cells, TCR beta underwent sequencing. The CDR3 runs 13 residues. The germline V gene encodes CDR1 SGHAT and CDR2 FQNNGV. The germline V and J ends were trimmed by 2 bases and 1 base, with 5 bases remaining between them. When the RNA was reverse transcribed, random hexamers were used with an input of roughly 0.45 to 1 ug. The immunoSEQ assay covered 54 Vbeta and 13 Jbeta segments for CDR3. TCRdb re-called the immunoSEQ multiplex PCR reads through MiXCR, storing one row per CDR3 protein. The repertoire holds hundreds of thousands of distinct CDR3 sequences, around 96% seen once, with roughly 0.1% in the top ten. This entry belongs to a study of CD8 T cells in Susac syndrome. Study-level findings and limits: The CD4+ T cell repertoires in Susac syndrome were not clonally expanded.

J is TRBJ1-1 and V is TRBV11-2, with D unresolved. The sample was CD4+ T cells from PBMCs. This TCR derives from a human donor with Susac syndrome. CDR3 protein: CASSLRQNTEAFF. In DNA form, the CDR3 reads TGTGCCAGCAGCTTAAGACAGAACACTGAAGCTTTCTTT.